Below are 2 T cell receptor beta chains sequenced from a single sample in a study of T cell responses to AZD1222 COVID-19 vaccine. Profiled with immunoSEQ multiplex PCR; TCRdb holds only in-frame clones, not every one. The data hold about 130,000 clones, with over 85% observed a single time. Specimen: peripheral blood, collected on day 0 of AZD1222 vaccination. These TCRs come from an adult in good health.

The genes are TRBV3-1 (or the pseudogene TRBV3-2) and TRBJ2-3, with D possibly being TRBD2 (7 bases). V was cut by 4 bases and J by 8 bases, with 10 bases left in between. Germline-derived CDR1 and CDR2 are LGHDT and YNNKEL (reference sequence). This CDR3 spans 12 amino acids. The CDR3 DNA reads TGTGCCAGCAGCCCAGGGGAGGGTACGCAGTATTTT. Translated: CASSPGEGTQYF.

This chain uses TRBV28 with TRBJ2-7, with D unclear. Germline CDR1 MDHEN, CDR2 SYDVKM. There are 14 residues in the CDR3. V lost 6 bases and J 2 bases, leaving 14 bases between the germline ends. In DNA, the CDR3 is TGTGCCAGCAGCCCCGTCGGCCAAGCCTACGAGCAGTACTTC. It codes for CASSPVGQAYEQYF. Full variable domain (outside the CDR3, taken from reference TRBV28 and TRBJ2-7): DVKVTQSSRYLVKRTGEKVFLECVQDMDHENMFWYRQDPGLGLRLIYFSYDVKMKEKGDIPEGYSVSREKKERFSLILESASTNQTSMYLCASSPVGQAYEQYFGPGTRLTVT.